A selection of T cell receptor beta chains follows, all from one sample in a study of PD-1 blockade in classical Hodgkin lymphoma. Using immunoSEQ multiplex PCR, the repertoire was profiled, and TCRdb retains in-frame clones only, with some absent. Of about 49,000 clones listed, around 90% are singletons. Sequencing was performed on peripheral blood mononuclear cells (PBMCs), taken before the fourth cycle of nivolumab. The receptors originated from a human donor with classical Hodgkin lymphoma. Each CDR3 is given with its conserved first and last residue. The D gene is left open where the match is weak. A row's size may be missing; if present it is once, few, many or a size class.

CDR3 DNA,CDR3 protein,D gene,V gene,J gene,clone size
TGCGCCAGCAGGCCCGGACAGGGAGACACCGGGGAGCTGTTTTTT,CASRPGQGDTGELFF,TRBD1,TRBV10-1,TRBJ2-2,-
TGTGCCAGCAGTGACAGGGTCGGACGAGGCTACACCTTC,CASSDRVGRGYTF,TRBD1,TRBV9,TRBJ1-2,-
TGTGCCAGCAGGGCCGGGACAGGGGCAGGAGAGCAGTACTTC,CASRAGTGAGEQYF,TRBD1,TRBV2,TRBJ2-7,-
TGCGCCAGCAGCTTGGCGGGGATGAACACTGAAGCTTTCTTT,CASSLAGMNTEAFF,-,TRBV5-1,TRBJ1-1,-
TGTGCCTGGAGTTCTGGCAGGGTAAACTATGGCTACACCTTC,CAWSSGRVNYGYTF,-,TRBV30,TRBJ1-2,-
TGCGCCAGCAGTCGGCTAGCGGACTACTACGAGCAGTACTTC,CASSRLADYYEQYF,TRBD2,TRBV5-1,TRBJ2-7,-
TGTGCCTGGAGTGTACAGACCGGAAACACCATATATTTT,CAWSVQTGNTIYF,-,TRBV30,TRBJ1-3,-
TGCGCCAGCAGCCCCTACTTACAAGGACGAAACACTGAAGCTTTCTTT,CASSPYLQGRNTEAFF,-,TRBV5-1,TRBJ1-1,-
TGTGCCAGCAGCGTAGATCTGGAGTCAGGGCCGGATACGCAGTATTTT,CASSVDLESGPDTQYF,-,TRBV9,TRBJ2-3,-
TGTGCCAGCAGCCTCGTCCCAGGGGGGAGCGAGCAGTACTTC,CASSLVPGGSEQYF,-,TRBV14,TRBJ2-7,-
TGTGCCAGCAGCTTGCAGGGGACTAGCGGGATAGATGAGCAGTTCTTC,CASSLQGTSGIDEQFF,TRBD2,TRBV5-5,TRBJ2-1,-
TGTGCCTGGAGTGCTATCGCAGGGGATCAGCCCCAGCATTTT,CAWSAIAGDQPQHF,-,TRBV30,TRBJ1-5,-
TGTGCCAGCAGCTTAGAAGGAATCGGCAATCAGCCCCAGCATTTT,CASSLEGIGNQPQHF,-,TRBV7-9,TRBJ1-5,-
TGTGCCAGCAGCTCTAGCGGGAGGGCCTACAATGAGCAGTTCTTC,CASSSSGRAYNEQFF,TRBD2,TRBV9,TRBJ2-1,-
TGCAGCGTTGGCACAGCCTACGAGCAGTACTTC,CSVGTAYEQYF,-,TRBV29-1,TRBJ2-7,-
TGTGCCAGCAGCCCCATGGCTCCTTATGGCTACACCTTC,CASSPMAPYGYTF,-,TRBV7-9,TRBJ1-2,once
TGTGCCTGGAGTGTGGGGACAGGGAGCGAGCAGTACTTC,CAWSVGTGSEQYF,TRBD1,TRBV30,TRBJ2-7,-
TGTGCCAGCAGCGTAGGTTCACAAGAGGCATTTCCCTACGAGCAGTACTTC,CASSVGSQEAFPYEQYF,-,TRBV9,TRBJ2-7,-
TGCAGCGTTGAAGGGGTAGGCTACGAGCAGTACTTC,CSVEGVGYEQYF,-,TRBV29-1,TRBJ2-7,-
TGTGCCAGTAACGTTGGAAACACCATATATTTT,CASNVGNTIYF,-,TRBV19,TRBJ1-3,once
TGTGCCAGCAGTGTCACGCATACCGAGCAGTACTTC,CASSVTHTEQYF,-,TRBV6-1,TRBJ2-7,-
TGCGCCAGCAGCTCGGGCGGGACAGGCTACGAGCAGTACTTC,CASSSGGTGYEQYF,TRBD1,TRBV5-1,TRBJ2-7,-
TGCGCCAGCAGCTTGGGGAGGAAGGGAGAAAAACTGTTTTTT,CASSLGRKGEKLFF,-,TRBV5-1,TRBJ1-4,-
TGTGCTAGTGGTCGGGACAGGGGCTTAAGGGGCTACACCTTC,CASGRDRGLRGYTF,TRBD1,TRBV12-5,TRBJ1-2,-
TGTGCCAGTAGTTCCACAGGGGGAAGGATGAGAGAGACCCAGTACTTC,CASSSTGGRMRETQYF,TRBD1,TRBV19,TRBJ2-5,-
TGTGCCAGCAGCTGGGACAGACTGGTCAATGAGCAGTTCTTC,CASSWDRLVNEQFF,TRBD1,TRBV7-8,TRBJ2-1,-
TGTGCCAGTAGTCGGGGACCGCCTACCTACGAGCAGTACTTC,CASSRGPPTYEQYF,-,TRBV19,TRBJ2-7,-
TGTGCCAGCAGTTTTCGGTGGGGACTAGCGGAAACAGATACGCAGTATTTT,CASSFRWGLAETDTQYF,TRBD2,TRBV28,TRBJ2-3,-
TGTGCCATCAGTGACCGGGACTTCGCGGGGGATGAAAAACTGTTTTTT,CAISDRDFAGDEKLFF,-,TRBV10-3,TRBJ1-4,-
TGTGCCAGCAGCTTAGGAGGGAGCGGGAGGTCCTACAATGAGCAGTTCTTC,CASSLGGSGRSYNEQFF,TRBD2,TRBV7-2,TRBJ2-1,once
TGTGCCAGTTCATCCACCGCTCTCACAGATACGCAGTATTTT,CASSSTALTDTQYF,-,TRBV19,TRBJ2-3,-
TGCGCCAGCAGCCAAGCTACAGGGGGCGCTGGGGCCAACGTCCTGACTTTC,CASSQATGGAGANVLTF,TRBD1,TRBV4-1,TRBJ2-6,once
TGTGCCTGGAGTAAAACAGGGGGCGCGACCGAGCAGTACTTC,CAWSKTGGATEQYF,TRBD1,TRBV30,TRBJ2-7,-
TGTGCTAGTGGTTTAGGGCCGAGTGAGCAGTTCTTC,CASGLGPSEQFF,-,TRBV12-5,TRBJ2-1,-
TGCAGCGCTACGGACAGGGGCAATGAGCAGTTCTTC,CSATDRGNEQFF,TRBD1,TRBV29-1,TRBJ2-1,-
TGTGCCAGCAGGAAGGACCTAGTGGGAACAGATACGCAGTATTTT,CASRKDLVGTDTQYF,-,TRBV5-4,TRBJ2-3,few
TGTGCCAGCAGTTCGCGTGGGCCGAAAACAGATACGCAGTATTTT,CASSSRGPKTDTQYF,-,TRBV28,TRBJ2-3,-
TGTGCCAGCAGCAAGGGACAGGGAAGCTACGAGCAGTACTTC,CASSKGQGSYEQYF,TRBD1,TRBV9,TRBJ2-7,-
TGTGCCAGCAGTACAACTGACTGGACACCTTGGCAGTTCTTC,CASSTTDWTPWQFF,-,TRBV27,TRBJ2-1,-
TGTGCCTGGAGCATCATTCGGAGGGTGAACACTGAAGCTTTCTTT,CAWSIIRRVNTEAFF,-,TRBV30,TRBJ1-1,-
TGTGCCAGCAGCCAATCGGGACAGCTGAACACTGAAGCTTTCTTT,CASSQSGQLNTEAFF,TRBD1,TRBV16,TRBJ1-1,once